This TCR beta chain was sequenced for a study of T cells in localized non-small cell lung cancer. The study's findings and limits: Researchers found a median around 50 of the top 100 tumor clones in adjacent lung.

Note on this clone: The target antigen is unknown.

The V gene end was trimmed by 10 bases and the J gene end by 8 bases; junction bases not matched to a gene: 16. Germline V gene lookup returns CDR1 MNHEY and CDR2 SMNVEV (reference sequence). The CDR3 is 15 amino acids. TCRdb keeps only in-frame clones here, not all; method: immunoSEQ multiplex PCR. The table lists about 33,000 clones, 91% of them singletons. This sequence originates from a man aged 35 to 69 with stage II lung adenocarcinoma. Sample: PBMCs, taken before any cancer treatment. The chain links TRBV27 to TRBJ2-1, with 8 bases identical to TRBD1. The CDR3 DNA reads as TGTGCCACCAGCTGGGGGCAGGGGGCGCAGTATGAGCAGTTCTTC. Its protein product is CATSWGQGAQYEQFF.